Below are 24 T cell receptor beta chains sequenced from a single sample in a study of beta chain features in type 1 diabetes. What was sequenced were expressed TCRB transcripts, since all of the isolated RNA had been reverse transcribed. Measured with immunoSEQ multiplex PCR; TCRdb has only the in-frame clones, and not every one. Among roughly 230,000 clones listed, 9.6% were seen once. The sequencing input was naive CD4+ T cells from blood. These receptors all come from a woman between 18 and 30 years old in good health.

This clone came up a few times. The same CDR3 also results from other DNA sequences found in this sample. This sequence joins TRBV6-5 and TRBJ2-6, with unresolved D. Trimming took 2 bases from V and 1 from J, leaving 6 bases between them. Germline V gives CDR1 MNHEY, CDR2 SVGAGI. The CDR3 sequence is 15 residues long. CDR3 region: CASSYGRSGANVLTF. For the CDR3, the DNA is TGTGCCAGCAGTTACGGCAGGTCTGGGGCCAACGTCCTGACTTTC.

This clone was recorded a few times. The V gene is TRBV6-1, the J gene TRBJ2-7; 7 bases are shared with TRBD1. The V and J ends lost 7 bases and 6 bases, in that order; junction bases with no gene match: 6. The germline CDR1 and CDR2 sequences are MNHNS and SASEGT. The CDR3 sequence is 12 residues long. Here the CDR3 reads CASTLTGLEQYF. CDR3 sequence (DNA): TGTGCCAGCACTCTGACAGGGCTCGAGCAGTACTTC.

This clone has just a few counts. This rearrangement joins TRBV6-6 to TRBJ1-6; 8 nucleotides match TRBD1. Trimming cost V 4 bases and J 7 bases; bases outside gene matches: 6. Germline V CDR1 and CDR2: MNHNY, SVGAGI (reference sequence). This CDR3 is 15 amino acids long. The CDR3 spells CASSSRTGTNSPLHF. The CDR3 DNA follows: TGTGCCAGCAGTTCTAGGACAGGGACCAATTCACCCCTCCACTTT.

This clone was found a few times. J is TRBJ2-3 and V is TRBV5-1, with 11 bases aligning to TRBD2. The CDR3 loop spans 21 amino acids. V shed 0 bases and J 0 bases; nucleotides not matched to a gene: 15. CDR1 is SGHRS, CDR2 YFSETQ, per germline. CDR3 in amino acids: CASSLAKGGDSSGRSTDTQYF. CDR3 coding DNA: TGCGCCAGCAGCTTGGCCAAAGGTGGAGACTCTAGCGGGAGGAGCACAGATACGCAGTATTTT.

This clone was detected a few times. The gene calls are TRBV30 and TRBJ1-1; 9 bases are shared with TRBD1. Germline V gives CDR1 GTSNPN, CDR2 SVGIG (reference sequence). The CDR3 extends over 15 amino acids. V trimming: 3 bases; J trimming: 4 bases; junction bases outside the gene matches: 9. The CDR3 coding sequence is TGTGCCTGGAGGACACAGGGGGCCCAGGGCACTGAAGCTTTCTTT. Translated, it gives CAWRTQGAQGTEAFF. The entire variable domain, with the rest obtained from reference TRBV30 and TRBJ1-1, is as follows: SQTIHQWPATLVQPVGSPLSLECTVEGTSNPNLYWYRQAAGRGLQLLFYSVGIGQISSEVPQNLSASRPQDRQFILSSKKLLLSDSGFYLCAWRTQGAQGTEAFFGQGTRLTVV.

Note on this clone: At one end, the junction sequence differs from germline, possibly due to a read error. V gene TRBV7-9 combines with J gene TRBJ2-7, with TRBD1 as a possible D gene (6 bases). The CDR3 is made up of 12 amino acids. Germline V gene data show CDR1 as SEHNR and CDR2 as FQNEAQ (reference sequence). Here the CDR3 reads CASSLAWGLSEF. The CDR3 nucleotides are TGTGCCAGCAGCTTAGCGTGGGGGCTCTCGGAGTTC.

This clone was picked up a small number of times. The chain employs TRBV5-1 and TRBJ1-1; maybe TRBD1 (5 bases). CDR1 is SGHRS, CDR2 YFSETQ, per germline. There are 16 residues in the CDR3. The ends were cut back, 3 bases at V and 4 bases at J, with 19 bases in the middle. In DNA form, the CDR3 reads TGCGCCAGCAGCTCCCAGGCCGAACTCAGGGCCACTGAAGCTTTCTTT. It is translated as CASSSQAELRATEAFF.

This sequence joins TRBV5-1 and TRBJ2-7; 7 positions match TRBD2. Germline V gene sequence: CDR1 SGHRS, CDR2 YFSETQ. The V and J ends lost 1 base and 1 base, in that order; junction bases with no gene match: 8. The CDR3 runs to 16 residues. The CDR3: CASSLSSGAGSYEQYF. CDR3 bases: TGCGCCAGCAGCTTGTCAAGCGGGGCAGGATCCTACGAGCAGTACTTC.

The V gene is TRBV4-2, the J gene TRBJ1-6; possible D gene TRBD1, 6 bases. Germline V gene sequence: CDR1 LGHNA, CDR2 YNFKEQ. V lost 3 bases to trimming and J lost 10 bases, with 19 bases between them. The CDR3 length is 16 residues. CDR3 coding DNA: TGTGCCAGCAGCCAGGCTTTACAGGGACCGGGGTCACCCCTCCACTTT. The encoded protein is CASSQALQGPGSPLHF.

The gene calls are TRBV6-1 and TRBJ2-5, with 7 nucleotides matching TRBD1. The CDR3 contains 13 residues. V shed 6 bases, J shed 5 bases, and the junction held 6 bases outside the gene matches. Germline CDR1 is MNHNS and CDR2 is SASEGT. The CDR3 nucleotides read TGTGCCAGCAGGCGAACACAGGGGGAGACCCAGTACTTC. Protein: CASRRTQGETQYF.

V gene TRBV19 combines with J gene TRBJ2-1, with 11 nucleotides matching TRBD1. Per the germline V gene, CDR1 is LNHDA and CDR2 is SQIVND (reference sequence). V was pared by 4 bases and J by 3 bases, with 14 bases of the junction left unmatched. The CDR3 is 19 residues long. CDR3 nucleotides: TGTGCCAGTAGTAAATCGGACAGGGGGCCGCTAGCGGTCTACAATGAGCAGTTCTTC. This sequence encodes CASSKSDRGPLAVYNEQFF.

This clone was detected a few times. The V and J genes are TRBV7-8 and TRBJ2-2, with 9 bases fitting TRBD1. CDR3 length equals 16 residues. J was trimmed by 8 bases and V by 2 bases; bases with no gene match: 9. CDR1 is SGHVS, CDR2 FQNEAQ, per germline. The CDR3 DNA sequence: TGTGCCAGCAGCTTAAGGGGACAGGGAATTAAGGGGGAGCTGTTTTTT. Amino acid sequence: CASSLRGQGIKGELFF.

This clone was recorded a few times. The CDR3 nucleotides are TGTGCCAGCACTAGCGGGGGGCACGGCTACACCTTC. It translates to CASTSGGHGYTF. The chain joins TRBV27 to TRBJ1-2, with a tentative D call TRBD1 (6 bases). The V end lost 7 bases, the J end lost 8 bases, and 14 bases lay between the germline ends. This CDR3 comprises 12 residues. The germline CDR1 and CDR2 sequences are MNHEY and SMNVEV (reference sequence).

The chain has TRBV5-4 and TRBJ1-2; TRBD1 aligns across 10 bases. Germline assignment: CDR1 SGHNT and CDR2 YYREEE (reference sequence). With 7 bases clipped from V and 3 bases from J, the junction kept 9 bases outside the gene matches. The CDR3 runs to 15 residues. The CDR3 protein is CASSTTGTGDYGYTF. The CDR3 DNA is TGTGCCAGCTCCACCACCGGGACAGGGGACTATGGCTACACCTTC.

The sample holds a few counts of this clone. The chain couples TRBV5-1 to TRBJ1-1; the D is unclear. V was clipped by 3 bases and J by 1 base, with 10 bases between them. CDR1 and CDR2 (germline): SGHRS, YFSETQ. This CDR3 comprises 14 residues. CDR3 nucleotides: TGCGCCAGCAGCTCCATACATGGGAACACTGAAGCTTTCTTT. This codes for CASSSIHGNTEAFF.

The chain is built from TRBV9 and TRBJ2-2; 7 bases match TRBD1. This CDR3 spans 16 amino acids. The trim removed 0 bases at V and 15 bases at J, leaving 17 bases unmatched. CDR1 and CDR2 from the germline V gene are SGDLS and YYNGEE. The CDR3 DNA is TGTGCCAGCAGCGTAGCTCTACTTGTGGGACAGCGGTCGTTGTTTTTT. It translates to CASSVALLVGQRSLFF.

This clone was detected only a few times. The chain joins TRBV14 to TRBJ2-7, with 7 bases identical to TRBD1. This CDR3 is 15 amino acids long. The V gene end was trimmed by 3 bases and the J gene end by 6 bases; junction bases not matched to a gene: 11. From germline, CDR1 is SGHDN and CDR2 FVKESK. DNA of the CDR3: TGTGCCAGCAGCCAGCGCGAATACAGGGGATCCGAGCAGTACTTC. This translates into CASSQREYRGSEQYF.

This clone was recorded a few times. This chain joins TRBV19 and TRBJ2-7; 7 positions match TRBD1. The CDR3 is made up of 14 amino acids. The V segment lost 4 bases and the J segment 6 bases; nucleotides outside the gene matches: 9. Germline CDR1 LNHDA, CDR2 SQIVND (reference sequence). As DNA, the CDR3 is TGTGCCAGTAGTAGGATTGGGACAGATGGCGAGCAGTACTTC. The encoded protein is CASSRIGTDGEQYF.

This chain links TRBV29-1 with TRBJ2-2; TRBD2 matches 10 bases. Germline CDR1 is SQVTM and CDR2 is ANQGSEA. The V gene end was trimmed by 5 bases and the J gene end by 3 bases; junction bases not matched to a gene: 6. This CDR3 contains 15 residues. The CDR3 region is CSVKSGRADTGELFF. CDR3 nucleotide sequence: TGCAGCGTTAAAAGCGGGAGGGCCGACACCGGGGAGCTGTTTTTT.

The chain's CDR3 is CASSPRDRAFTEAFF. CDR3 coding DNA: TGCGCCAGCAGCCCCAGGGACAGGGCTTTTACTGAAGCTTTCTTT. The chain uses TRBV4-1 and TRBJ1-1; 9 positions agree with TRBD1. Germline V gene sequence: CDR1 MGHRA, CDR2 YSYEKL. This CDR3 has 15 amino acids. J gave up 5 bases and V 4 bases, and 8 bases lay outside the gene matches.

This chain connects TRBV30 to TRBJ2-7; D possibly corresponds to TRBD2 (7 bases). Germline V gives CDR1 GTSNPN, CDR2 SVGIG (reference sequence). Trimming stripped 5 bases from V and 0 bases from J, with 29 bases between. The CDR3 is 19 residues long. Here the CDR3 reads CAWGEGVAGYHPISYEQYF. DNA of the CDR3: TGTGCCTGGGGGGAGGGGGTAGCGGGCTACCATCCGATCTCCTACGAGCAGTACTTC.

The table lists this clone with a few counts. The V and J genes are TRBV5-4 and TRBJ2-5; 12 positions match TRBD1. Germline V gene data show CDR1 as SGHNT and CDR2 as YYREEE (reference sequence). Trimming took 0 bases from V and 5 from J; bases not matched to a gene: 5. The CDR3 consists of 16 residues. CDR3 loop: CASSLGDRGLSETQYF. In nucleotides, the CDR3 is TGTGCCAGCAGCTTGGGGGACAGGGGGCTGAGCGAGACCCAGTACTTC.

Only a few counts were recorded for this clone. The chain recombines TRBV30 with TRBJ1-2, with 10 bases aligning to TRBD1. Germline V lookup: CDR1 GTSNPN, CDR2 SVGIG (reference sequence). Losses at the gene ends were 2 bases for V and 8 bases for J; bases not matched to a gene: 11. The CDR3 is 15 amino acids. The CDR3 bases are TGTGCCTGGAGTTTCCTTTCGGGACAGGGGCACGGCTACACCTTC. Translated, it gives CAWSFLSGQGHGYTF. Supplemented by reference TRBV30 and TRBJ1-2, the full variable domain reads SQTIHQWPATLVQPVGSPLSLECTVEGTSNPNLYWYRQAAGRGLQLLFYSVGIGQISSEVPQNLSASRPQDRQFILSSKKLLLSDSGFYLCAWSFLSGQGHGYTFGSGTRLTVV.

This clone has a count of ten or more. This chain connects TRBV7-9 to TRBJ2-4, with unresolved D. V was shortened by 1 base and J by 3 bases, with 10 bases between the two germline ends. This CDR3 has 15 amino acids. Germline-derived CDR1 and CDR2 are SEHNR and FQNEAQ (reference sequence). The CDR3 is CASSLVSGYKNIQYF. Written as DNA, the CDR3 is TGTGCCAGCAGCTTAGTATCCGGGTACAAAAACATTCAGTACTTC.